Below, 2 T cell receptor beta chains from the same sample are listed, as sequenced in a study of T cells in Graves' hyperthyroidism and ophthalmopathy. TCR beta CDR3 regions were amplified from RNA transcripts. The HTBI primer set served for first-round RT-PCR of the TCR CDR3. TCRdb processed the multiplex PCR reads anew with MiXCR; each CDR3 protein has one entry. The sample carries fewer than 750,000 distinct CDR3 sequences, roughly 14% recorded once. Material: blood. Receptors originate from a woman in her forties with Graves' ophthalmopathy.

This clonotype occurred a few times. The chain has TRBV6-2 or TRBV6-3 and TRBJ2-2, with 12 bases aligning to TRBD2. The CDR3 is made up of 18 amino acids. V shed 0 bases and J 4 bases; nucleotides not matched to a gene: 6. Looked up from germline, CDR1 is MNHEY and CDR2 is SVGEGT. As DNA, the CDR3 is TGTGCCAGCAGTTACTCGACTAGCGGGAGTCTGGCCACCGGGGAGCTGTTTTTT. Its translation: CASSYSTSGSLATGELFF.

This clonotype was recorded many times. This chain's CDR3 is CSASGLAGAHYEQYF. CDR3 DNA: TGCAGTGCTTCTGGACTAGCGGGCGCCCACTACGAGCAGTACTTC. The rearrangement joins TRBV20-1 to TRBJ2-7; TRBD2 matches at 11 bases. The V segment lost 5 bases and the J segment 3 bases; nucleotides outside the gene matches: 9. Per germline, CDR1 DFQATT and CDR2 SNEGSKA (reference sequence). This CDR3 is 15 amino acids long.